This T cell receptor (beta chain) was captured in a study of Ad26.COV2.S vaccination and SARS-CoV-2 variants. Study-level background: Donor got 5x10^10 or 1x10^11 viral particles of Ad26.COV2.S.

General study findings and limits: Non-spike TCR breadth showed similarity between vaccine and placebo recipients. The breadth of spike-specific CD8+ and CD4+ T cell responses after vaccination was reportedly substantial.

Treatment defined: around 19 received Ad26.COV2.S at low or high dose, single or two shots; about 5 received placebo; per-sample allocation not given. Collection of the samples took place on day 63 after the first injection of vaccine or placebo. Within Boston, the person who donated was an adult of 18-55 years. Trimming at V came to 8 bases and at J to 6 bases, leaving 1 base not matched to a gene. CDR1 is LNHDA and CDR2 is SQIVND in the germline V gene (reference sequence). The CDR3 runs 11 residues. TCRdb keeps only in-frame clones here, not all; method: immunoSEQ multiplex PCR. The sample includes around 320,000 clones, around 86% seen only once; the top ten take roughly 3.1%. Notes on this clone: Its antigen is still unknown.

The gene calls are TRBV19 and TRBJ1-2; 9 bases align to TRBD1. The starting material was peripheral blood, obtained in a trial of Ad26.COV2.S vaccine versus placebo. The source of this sequence is a person between 18 and 65 years old who received the Ad26.COV2.S COVID-19 vaccine or a placebo. The DNA for the CDR3 is TGTGCCAGTGGGACAGGGCATGGCTACACCTTC. Translated: CASGTGHGYTF.